A few counts support the clone carrying this TCR beta chain. The entry originates in a study of response to subunit inactivated influenza vaccine. TCRdb reanalysed the RT-PCR reads using MiXCR and keeps one entry per CDR3 protein. The sample includes approximately 500,000 distinct CDR3 sequences, 20% to 25% of them seen just once. The CDR3 consists of 13 residues. Trimming stripped 8 bases from V and 0 bases from J, with 8 bases between. Germline values: CDR1 ENHRY, CDR2 SYGVKD. Separately, the same data were catalogued under a study of T cells expressing NK-cell markers. This second study says: The cDNA for TCR beta came from 5'RACE template switching with UMIs. Within the sequenced cohort of eight donors, seven exhibited HCMV seropositivity and one was seronegative. T cells sorted in several experiments were restricted to alpha-beta TCR T cells by an anti-gamma-delta TCR antibody. For a handful of donors, the dominant NKG2C+ clonotypes made up roughly 1.0-7.5% of their CD8+ T cells.

The chain has TRBV10-3 and TRBJ1-5; D might be TRBD1 (6 bases). The specimen was CD4+ T cells sorted from PBMCs, collected 11 to 12 days after vaccination. The receptor's source is a man between 45 and 60 years old who received an inactivated influenza vaccine. In nucleotides, the CDR3 is TGTGCCATCCAGGGGTATAGCAATCAGCCCCAGCATTTT. This codes for CAIQGYSNQPQHF.